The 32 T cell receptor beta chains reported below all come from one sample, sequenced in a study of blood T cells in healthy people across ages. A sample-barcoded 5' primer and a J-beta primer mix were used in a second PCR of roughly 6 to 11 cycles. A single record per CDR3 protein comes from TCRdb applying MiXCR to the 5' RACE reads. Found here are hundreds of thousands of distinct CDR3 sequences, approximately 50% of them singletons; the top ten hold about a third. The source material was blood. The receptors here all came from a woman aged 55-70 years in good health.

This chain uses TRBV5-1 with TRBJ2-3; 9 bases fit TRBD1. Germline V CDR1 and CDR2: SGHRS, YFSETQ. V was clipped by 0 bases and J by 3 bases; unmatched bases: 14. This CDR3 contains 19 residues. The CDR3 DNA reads TGCGCCAGCAGCTTGGGAAGAGGAGGACAGGGGACGGGGACAGATACGCAGTATTTT. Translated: CASSLGRGGQGTGTDTQYF.

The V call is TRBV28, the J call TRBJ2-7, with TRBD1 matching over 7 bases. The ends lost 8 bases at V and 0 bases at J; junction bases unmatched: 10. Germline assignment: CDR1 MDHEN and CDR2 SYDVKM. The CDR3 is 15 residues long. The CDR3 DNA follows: TGTGCCAGCGGACCTTGGACAGGAAACTCCTACGAGCAGTACTTC. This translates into CASGPWTGNSYEQYF.

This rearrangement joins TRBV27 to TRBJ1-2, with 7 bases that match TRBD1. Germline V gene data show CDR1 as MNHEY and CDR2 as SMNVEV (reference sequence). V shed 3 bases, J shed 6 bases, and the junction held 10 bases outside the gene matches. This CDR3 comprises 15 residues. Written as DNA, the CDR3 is TGTGCCAGCAGTTTGGTTTATACGACAGGGAATGGCTACACCTTC. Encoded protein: CASSLVYTTGNGYTF.

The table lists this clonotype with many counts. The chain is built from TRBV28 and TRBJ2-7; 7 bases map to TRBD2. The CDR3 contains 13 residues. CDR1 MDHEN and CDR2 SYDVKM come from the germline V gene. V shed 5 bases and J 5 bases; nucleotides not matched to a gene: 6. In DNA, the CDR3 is TGTGCCAGCAGTATCGTGGGAGGGGACGAGCAGTACTTC. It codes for CASSIVGGDEQYF.

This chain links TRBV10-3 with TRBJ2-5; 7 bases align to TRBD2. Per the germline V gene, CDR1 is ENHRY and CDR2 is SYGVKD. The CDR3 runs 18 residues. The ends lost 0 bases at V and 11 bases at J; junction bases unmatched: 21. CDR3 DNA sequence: TGTGCCATCAGTGAGTCAAGGGGAGGGAAGGGCTCCTACAATGAGCAGTACTTC. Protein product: CAISESRGGKGSYNEQYF.

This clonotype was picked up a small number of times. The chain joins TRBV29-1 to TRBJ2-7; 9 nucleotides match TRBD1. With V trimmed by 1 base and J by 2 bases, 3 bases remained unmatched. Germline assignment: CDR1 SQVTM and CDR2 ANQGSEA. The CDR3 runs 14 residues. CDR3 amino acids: CSVEGGQGTYEQYF. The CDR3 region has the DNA TGCAGCGTTGAAGGTGGACAGGGGACCTACGAGCAGTACTTC.

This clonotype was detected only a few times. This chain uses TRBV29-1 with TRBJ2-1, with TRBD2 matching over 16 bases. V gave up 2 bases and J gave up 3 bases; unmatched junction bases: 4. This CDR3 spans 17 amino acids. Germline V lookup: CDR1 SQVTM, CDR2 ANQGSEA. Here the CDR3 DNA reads TGCAGCGTTGAAAGCGGGACTAGCGGGAGGGTCTACAATGAGCAGTTCTTC. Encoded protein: CSVESGTSGRVYNEQFF.

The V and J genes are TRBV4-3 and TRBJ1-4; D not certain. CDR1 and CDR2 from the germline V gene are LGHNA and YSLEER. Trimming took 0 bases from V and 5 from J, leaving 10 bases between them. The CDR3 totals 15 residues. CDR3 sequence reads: CASSQDRAENEKLFF. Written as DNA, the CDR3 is TGCGCCAGCAGCCAAGATAGGGCAGAAAATGAAAAACTGTTTTTT.

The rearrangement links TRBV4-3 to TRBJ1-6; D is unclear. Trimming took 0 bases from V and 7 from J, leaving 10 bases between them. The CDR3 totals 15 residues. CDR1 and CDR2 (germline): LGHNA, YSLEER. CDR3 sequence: CASSQDLKGNSPLHF. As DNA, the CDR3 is TGCGCCAGCAGCCAAGATCTAAAAGGAAATTCACCCCTCCACTTT.

The CDR3 nucleotides read TGCGCCAGCAGCTTGGTCCCCCAGGGTCAGGGAGAGACCCAGTACTTC. It encodes CASSLVPQGQGETQYF. The chain links TRBV5-1 to TRBJ2-5; perhaps TRBD1 as D (5 bases). There are 16 residues in the CDR3. Trimming stripped 0 bases from V and 4 bases from J, with 16 bases between. CDR1 SGHRS and CDR2 YFSETQ come from the germline V gene.

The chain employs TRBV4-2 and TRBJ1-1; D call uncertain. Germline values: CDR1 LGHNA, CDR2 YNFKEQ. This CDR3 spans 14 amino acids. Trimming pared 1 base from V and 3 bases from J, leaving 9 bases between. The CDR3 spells CASSQGGGHTEAFF. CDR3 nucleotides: TGTGCCAGCAGCCAAGGGGGAGGTCACACTGAAGCTTTCTTT.

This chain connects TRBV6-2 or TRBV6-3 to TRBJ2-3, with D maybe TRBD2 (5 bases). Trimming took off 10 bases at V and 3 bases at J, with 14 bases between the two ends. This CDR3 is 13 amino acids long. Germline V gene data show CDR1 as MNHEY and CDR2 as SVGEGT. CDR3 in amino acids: CATKREGTDTQYF. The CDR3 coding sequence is TGTGCCACCAAGAGAGAGGGTACAGATACGCAGTATTTT.

The chain's CDR3 is CSVAPAGVNEQFF. The CDR3 coding sequence is TGCAGCGTTGCTCCAGCGGGAGTTAATGAGCAGTTCTTC. This chain uses TRBV29-1 with TRBJ2-1, with 8 bases aligning to TRBD2. Germline lookup yields CDR1 SQVTM and CDR2 ANQGSEA. V shed 4 bases and J 7 bases; nucleotides not matched to a gene: 6. This CDR3 has 13 amino acids.

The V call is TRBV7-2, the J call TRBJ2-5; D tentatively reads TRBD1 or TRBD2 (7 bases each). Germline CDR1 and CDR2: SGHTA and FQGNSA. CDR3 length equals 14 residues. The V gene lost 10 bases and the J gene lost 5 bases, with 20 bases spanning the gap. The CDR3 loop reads CATKSRGGSETQYF. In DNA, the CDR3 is TGTGCCACGAAAAGCAGGGGGGGATCGGAGACCCAGTACTTC.

The CDR3 protein is CASSQPGQGTEAFF. Here the CDR3 DNA reads TGTGCCAGCTCCCAGCCGGGACAGGGCACTGAAGCTTTCTTT. The V gene is TRBV18, the J gene TRBJ1-1; 9 bases fit TRBD1. This CDR3 has 14 residues. The ends lost 6 bases at V and 4 bases at J; junction bases unmatched: 6. The germline V gene encodes CDR1 KGHSH and CDR2 LQKENI. The entire variable domain, with the rest obtained from reference TRBV18 and TRBJ1-1, is as follows: NAGVMQNPRHLVRRRGQEARLRCSPMKGHSHVYWYRQLPEEGLKFMVYLQKENIIDESGMPKERFSAEFPKEGPSILRIQQVVRGDSAAYFCASSQPGQGTEAFFGQGTRLTVV.

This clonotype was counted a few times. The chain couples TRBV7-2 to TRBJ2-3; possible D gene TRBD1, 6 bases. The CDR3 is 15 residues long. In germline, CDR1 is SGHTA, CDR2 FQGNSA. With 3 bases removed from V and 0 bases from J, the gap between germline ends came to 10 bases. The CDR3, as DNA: TGTGCCAGCAGCTTTTCAGGGGATAGCACAGATACGCAGTATTTT. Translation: CASSFSGDSTDTQYF.

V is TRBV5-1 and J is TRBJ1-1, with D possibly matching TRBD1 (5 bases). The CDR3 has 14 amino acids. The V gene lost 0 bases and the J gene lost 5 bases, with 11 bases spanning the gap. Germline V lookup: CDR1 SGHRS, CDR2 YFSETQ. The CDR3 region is CASSLGFGGTEAFF. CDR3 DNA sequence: TGCGCCAGCAGCTTGGGGTTTGGGGGAACTGAAGCTTTCTTT.

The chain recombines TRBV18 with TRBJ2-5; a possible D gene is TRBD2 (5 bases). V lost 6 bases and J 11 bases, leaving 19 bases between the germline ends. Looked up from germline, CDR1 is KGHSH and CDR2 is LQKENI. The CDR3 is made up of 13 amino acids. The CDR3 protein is CASSGFGKNEQYF. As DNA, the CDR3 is TGTGCCAGCTCCGGGTTCGGGAAGAATGAGCAGTACTTC.

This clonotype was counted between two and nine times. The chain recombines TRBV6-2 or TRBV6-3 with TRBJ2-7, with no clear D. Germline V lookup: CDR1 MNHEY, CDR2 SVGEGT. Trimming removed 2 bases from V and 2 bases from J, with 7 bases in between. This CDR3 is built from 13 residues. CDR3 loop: CASSYRRPYEQYF. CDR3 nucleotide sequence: TGTGCCAGCAGTTACAGGCGTCCCTACGAGCAGTACTTC.

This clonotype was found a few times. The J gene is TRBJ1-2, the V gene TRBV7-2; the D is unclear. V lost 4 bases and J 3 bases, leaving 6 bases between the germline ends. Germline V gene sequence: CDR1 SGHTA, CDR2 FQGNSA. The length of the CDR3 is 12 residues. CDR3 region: CASSSSDYGYTF. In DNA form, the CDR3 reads TGTGCCAGCAGCTCCTCCGACTATGGCTACACCTTC.

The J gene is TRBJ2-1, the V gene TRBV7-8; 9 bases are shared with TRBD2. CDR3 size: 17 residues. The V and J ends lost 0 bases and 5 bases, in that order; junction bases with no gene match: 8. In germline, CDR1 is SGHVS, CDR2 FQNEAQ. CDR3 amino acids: CASSLAGRLAGNNEQFF. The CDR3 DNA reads TGTGCCAGCAGCTTAGCAGGCCGGCTAGCGGGAAACAATGAGCAGTTCTTC.

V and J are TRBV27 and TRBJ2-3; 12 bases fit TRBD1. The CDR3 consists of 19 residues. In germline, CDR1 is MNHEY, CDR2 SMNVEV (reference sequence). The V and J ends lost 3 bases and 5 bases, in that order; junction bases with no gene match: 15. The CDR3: CASSFRPPGQGASVDTQYF. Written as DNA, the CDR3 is TGTGCCAGCAGTTTTCGCCCCCCGGGACAGGGGGCGTCGGTAGATACGCAGTATTTT.

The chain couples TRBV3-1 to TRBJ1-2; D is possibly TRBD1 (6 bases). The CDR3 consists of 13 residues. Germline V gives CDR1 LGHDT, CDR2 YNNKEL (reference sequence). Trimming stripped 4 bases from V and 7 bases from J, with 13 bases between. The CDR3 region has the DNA TGTGCCAGCAGCCTGACGGACAGAACTGGCTACACCTTC. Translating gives CASSLTDRTGYTF. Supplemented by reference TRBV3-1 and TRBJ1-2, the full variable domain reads DTAVSQTPKYLVTQMGNDKSIKCEQNLGHDTMYWYKQDSKKFLKIMFSYNNKELIINETVPNRFSPKSPDKAHLNLHINSLELGDSAVYFCASSLTDRTGYTFGSGTRLTVV.

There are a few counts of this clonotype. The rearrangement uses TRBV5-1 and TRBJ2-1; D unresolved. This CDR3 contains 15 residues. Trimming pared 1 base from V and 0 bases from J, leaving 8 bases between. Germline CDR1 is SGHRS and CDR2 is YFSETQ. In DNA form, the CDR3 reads TGCGCCAGCAGCTTGTACGGTTCCTCCTACAATGAGCAGTTCTTC. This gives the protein CASSLYGSSYNEQFF.

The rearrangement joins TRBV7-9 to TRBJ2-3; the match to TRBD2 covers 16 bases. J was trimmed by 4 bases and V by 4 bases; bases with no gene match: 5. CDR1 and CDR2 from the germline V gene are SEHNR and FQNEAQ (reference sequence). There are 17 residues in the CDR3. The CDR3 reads CASSSGTSGRAADTQYF. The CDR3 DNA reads TGTGCCAGCAGCTCCGGGACTAGCGGGAGGGCAGCAGATACGCAGTATTTT.

CDR3 sequence reads: CASSETVTQETQYF. CDR3 DNA sequence: TGCGCCAGCAGCGAGACAGTCACCCAAGAGACCCAGTACTTC. This rearrangement joins TRBV5-1 to TRBJ2-5; a possible D gene is TRBD1 (5 bases). Trimming removed 4 bases from V and 1 base from J, with 11 bases in between. Germline V gene data show CDR1 as SGHRS and CDR2 as YFSETQ. This CDR3 spans 14 amino acids.

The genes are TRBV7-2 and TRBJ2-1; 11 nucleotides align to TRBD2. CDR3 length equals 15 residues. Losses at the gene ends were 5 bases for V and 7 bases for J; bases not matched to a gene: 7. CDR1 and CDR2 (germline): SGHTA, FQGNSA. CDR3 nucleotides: TGTGCCAGCAGCGATAGCGGGAGGGCCTTGAATGAGCAGTTCTTC. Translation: CASSDSGRALNEQFF. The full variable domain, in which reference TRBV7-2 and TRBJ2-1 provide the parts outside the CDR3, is GAGVSQSPSNKVTEKGKDVELRCDPISGHTALYWYRQSLGQGLEFLIYFQGNSAPDKSGLPSDRFSAERTGGSVSTLTIQRTQQEDSAVYLCASSDSGRALNEQFFGPGTRLTVL.

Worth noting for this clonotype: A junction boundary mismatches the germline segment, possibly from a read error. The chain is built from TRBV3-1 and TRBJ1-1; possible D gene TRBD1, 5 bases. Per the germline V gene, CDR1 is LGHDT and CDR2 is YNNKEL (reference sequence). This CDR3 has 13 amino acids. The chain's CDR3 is CASNQEGIAEAFF. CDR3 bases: TGTGCCAGCAACCAAGAGGGGATCGCTGAAGCTTTCTTT.

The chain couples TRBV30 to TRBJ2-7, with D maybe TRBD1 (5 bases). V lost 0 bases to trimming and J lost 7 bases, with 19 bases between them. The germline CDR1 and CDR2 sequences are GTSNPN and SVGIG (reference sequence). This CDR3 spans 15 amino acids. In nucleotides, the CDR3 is TGTGCCTGGAGTGTTAAAGGCTCCACCCAGGGAGAGCAGTACTTC. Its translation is CAWSVKGSTQGEQYF.

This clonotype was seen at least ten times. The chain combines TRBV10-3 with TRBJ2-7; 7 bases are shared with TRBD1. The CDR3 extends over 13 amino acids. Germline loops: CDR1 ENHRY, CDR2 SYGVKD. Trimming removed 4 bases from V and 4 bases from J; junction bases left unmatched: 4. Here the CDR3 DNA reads TGTGCCATCAGTGGGACAGGCGATTACGAGCAGTACTTC. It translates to CAISGTGDYEQYF.

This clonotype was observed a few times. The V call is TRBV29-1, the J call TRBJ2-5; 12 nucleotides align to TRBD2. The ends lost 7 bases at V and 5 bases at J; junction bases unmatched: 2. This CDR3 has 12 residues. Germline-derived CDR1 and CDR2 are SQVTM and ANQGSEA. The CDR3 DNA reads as TGCAGCGCTGGGACTAGCGGGGAGACCCAGTACTTC. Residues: CSAGTSGETQYF.

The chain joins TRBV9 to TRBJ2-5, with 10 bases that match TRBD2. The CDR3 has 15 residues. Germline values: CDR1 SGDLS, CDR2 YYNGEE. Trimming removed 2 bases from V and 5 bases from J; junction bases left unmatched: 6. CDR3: CASSVSGRGRETQYF. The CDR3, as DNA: TGTGCCAGCAGCGTGAGCGGGAGGGGAAGGGAGACCCAGTACTTC. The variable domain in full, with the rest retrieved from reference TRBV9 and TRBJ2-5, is DSGVTQTPKHLITATGQRVTLRCSPRSGDLSVYWYQQSLDQGLQFLIQYYNGEERAKGNILERFSAQQFPDLHSELNLSSLELGDSALYFCASSVSGRGRETQYFGPGTRLLVL.